This TCR beta chain was captured in a study of T cells in Graves' hyperthyroidism and ophthalmopathy. The germline V gene encodes CDR1 DFQATT and CDR2 SNEGSKA (reference sequence). The V gene end was trimmed by 6 bases and the J gene end by 3 bases; junction bases not matched to a gene: 2. The length of the CDR3 is 12 residues. This clonotype was recorded a few times. Amplified TCR beta CDR3 regions came from RNA transcripts. The HTBI primer set was used in a first-round RT-PCR of the TCR CDR3. TCRdb redid the calling of the multiplex PCR reads with MiXCR, one entry per CDR3 protein. This sample carries around 600,000 distinct CDR3 sequences, 45% of them seen once, and the ten largest clones take more than 7%.

Sequenced: peripheral blood or thyroid tissue (not recorded which). This TCR came from an adult man with Graves' disease, either hyperthyroidism or ophthalmopathy (not recorded which). The rearrangement joins TRBV20-1 to TRBJ2-7; 10 nucleotides align to TRBD2. The CDR3 DNA is TGCAGTGCGCAGCGGGGGGGCTACGAGCAGTACTTC. Protein product: CSAQRGGYEQYF.